This TCR beta chain derives from a study of metastatic and nonmetastatic thyroid tumors. This CDR3 spans 15 amino acids. Germline CDR1 and CDR2: DFQATT and SNEGSKA (reference sequence). Note on this clone: The junction does not match germline at one end; this may be a read error.

TCRdb re-called the PCR reads through MiXCR. The table lists roughly 89,000 clones, about 12% of them singletons. Thyroid surgery was performed in patients who had received no treatment beforehand. The chain recombines TRBV20-1 with TRBJ1-4, with unresolved D. The TCR comes from a female donor with papillary thyroid cancer or a benign thyroid nodule (not recorded which). Some clones in this sample may be carry-over from other donors' samples. Sequenced input: tumor tissue. This CDR3 is CIATPLPSRSEKLLF. The CDR3 DNA reads as TGCATTGCTACCCCCCTTCCCTCCAGGAGTGAAAAACTGCTTTTT.